A selection of T cell receptor beta chains follows, all from one sample in a study of T cell repertoires in cytomegalovirus infection. Their recognized antigens are unknown. From the reads, TCRdb called clonotypes with MiXCR, one entry per CDR3 protein. The sample has 700,000 to 900,000 distinct CDR3 sequences, almost 30% seen once. Specimen: cultured CD8+ T cells from PBMCs, collected from culture after CMV antigen stimulation. The receptors stem from a human donor in good health (CMV status not recorded). Some clones in this sample may be carry-over from other donors' samples. Both conserved end residues are part of each CDR3. The D gene is left open where the match is weak. Clone sizes are given selectively: once, few, many, or a class where the clone is expanded.

CDR3 length | J gene | clone size | V gene | D gene | CDR3 DNA | CDR3 protein
15 | TRBJ1-5 | many | TRBV6-6 | - | TGTGCCAGCAGTTTACTACAGGGTAGCAATCAGCCCCAGCATTTT | CASSLLQGSNQPQHF
14 | TRBJ2-1 | many | TRBV6-5 | TRBD1 | TGTGCCAGCACCCGACAGGGGGCAAACAATGAGCAGTTCTTC | CASTRQGANNEQFF
15 | TRBJ1-6 | few | TRBV27 | - | TGTGCCAGCAGTTTCGGACGGCGGCATAATTCACCCCTCCACTTT | CASSFGRRHNSPLHF
15 | TRBJ2-5 | few | TRBV5-6 | TRBD2 | TGTGCCAGCAGCTTGGGTAGCGGGGGGCGCAAGACCCAGTACTTC | CASSLGSGGRKTQYF
14 | TRBJ1-1 | once | TRBV4-2 | - | TGTGCCAGCAGCCAAGACGTCCACCATACTGAAGCTTTCTTT | CASSQDVHHTEAFF
14 | TRBJ2-1 | - | TRBV27 | - | TGTGCCAGCATGGGGGATTTATCCTACAATGAGCAGTTCTTC | CASMGDLSYNEQFF
18 | TRBJ2-1 | - | TRBV7-8 | - | TGTGCCAGCAGCAACCGGGGGGCCCTCTCGAGCTCCTACAATGAGCAGTTCTTC | CASSNRGALSSSYNEQFF
13 | TRBJ1-5 | many | TRBV12-3/TRBV12-4 | - | TGTGCCAGCAGTACAGGGACAAATCAGCCCCAGCATTTT | CASSTGTNQPQHF
13 | TRBJ1-1 | - | TRBV7-2 | - | TGTGCCAGCAGCTTAGAAGGGACCACTGAAGCTTTCTTT | CASSLEGTTEAFF
12 | TRBJ1-2 | few | TRBV27 | TRBD1 | TGTGCCAGCTCGGGACAGGACTATGGCTACACCTTC | CASSGQDYGYTF
16 | TRBJ2-1 | - | TRBV19 | TRBD2 | TGTGCCAGTAGTATAACGTTCGGGGGGAAGAACAATGAGCAGTTCTTC | CASSITFGGKNNEQFF
21 | TRBJ2-6 | - | TRBV6-6 | TRBD1 | TGTGCCAGCAGTTACCCCTCGAGGCAGGGGGTCCTCCTTGGGGGGGCCAACGTCCTGACTTTC | CASSYPSRQGVLLGGANVLTF
14 | TRBJ2-1 | - | TRBV12-3/TRBV12-4 | - | TGTGCCAGCAGTTTAGCTGAGTCTCTACGGGAGCAGTTCTTC | CASSLAESLREQFF
13 | TRBJ2-5 | - | TRBV28 | TRBD1 | TGTGCCAGCAGTGAGACAGGGGTCGAGACCCAGTACTTC | CASSETGVETQYF
14 | TRBJ1-1 | few | TRBV7-2 | - | TGTGCCAGCAGCTCCGGACAGAGGAGAACTGAAGCTTTCTTT | CASSSGQRRTEAFF
14 | TRBJ1-1 | few | TRBV6-2/TRBV6-3 | - | TGTGCCAGCAGTTACACAGAATTGGGCACTGAAGCTTTCTTT | CASSYTELGTEAFF
15 | TRBJ2-3 | - | TRBV6-1 | TRBD2 | TGTGCCAGCAGCCTGACTAGCGGGGCCTCAGATACGCAGTATTTT | CASSLTSGASDTQYF
11 | TRBJ2-7 | few | TRBV5-6 | - | TGTGCCAGCAGCTCGGGTTTAAAGCAGTACTTC | CASSSGLKQYF
18 | TRBJ2-5 | - | TRBV7-6 | - | TGTGCCAGCAGCTTAAGGAAGGTGCAAGGCGGCAGCCAAGAGACCCAGTACTTC | CASSLRKVQGGSQETQYF
13 | TRBJ1-1 | - | TRBV27 | - | TGTGCCAGCAGTTTCGATGGAAAGACTGAAGCTTTCTTT | CASSFDGKTEAFF
13 | TRBJ1-1 | few | TRBV12-3/TRBV12-4 | - | TGTGCCAGCAGTTCCCTCCAGGGTGATGAAGCTTTCTTT | CASSSLQGDEAFF
14 | TRBJ1-1 | many | TRBV4-1 | - | TGCGCCAGCAGCCAAGATAGCGCTGACACTGAAGCTTTCTTT | CASSQDSADTEAFF
15 | TRBJ1-2 | - | TRBV20-1 | - | TGCAGTGCTAGAGAAACTCTTAGCTCGAACTATGGCTACACCTTC | CSARETLSSNYGYTF
15 | TRBJ2-7 | - | TRBV2 | TRBD1 | TGTGCCAGCAGTGAAAGGGGCCAGGGGGTTTACGAGCAGTACTTC | CASSERGQGVYEQYF
14 | TRBJ1-2 | - | TRBV27 | - | TGTGCCAGCAAGGTTGGTTTAGATAACTATGGCTACACCTTC | CASKVGLDNYGYTF
16 | TRBJ1-6 | - | TRBV4-2 | TRBD1 | TGTGCCAGCACTCCGGGACAGGGTGTCTATAATTCACCCCTCCACTTT | CASTPGQGVYNSPLHF
12 | TRBJ1-1 | many | TRBV7-2 | - | TGTGCCAGCAGCCCTATCCGGTTTGAAGCTTTCTTT | CASSPIRFEAFF
13 | TRBJ1-1 | - | TRBV20-1 | - | TGCAGTGCTAGAGATGGGGATGGTACGGAAGCTTTCTTT | CSARDGDGTEAFF
17 | TRBJ1-5 | - | TRBV10-3 | TRBD1 | TGTGCCATCAGTGAGTCTTGGGACAGGGAGGGCAATCAGCCCCAGCATTTT | CAISESWDREGNQPQHF
13 | TRBJ1-1 | few | TRBV6-2/TRBV6-3 | - | TGTGCCAGCAGTGCAGACGTGAACACTGAAGCTTTCTTT | CASSADVNTEAFF
14 | TRBJ1-4 | few | TRBV6-2/TRBV6-3 | - | TGTGCCAGCAGTAGGGACGAAGGAGATGAAAAACTGTTTTTT | CASSRDEGDEKLFF
13 | TRBJ2-1 | - | TRBV27 | - | TGTGCCAACAGTTTAACGGGTCCCAATGAGCAGTTCTTC | CANSLTGPNEQFF
12 | TRBJ2-3 | - | TRBV13 | - | TGTGCCAGTTCAGGGGCTGGAGATACGCAGTATTTT | CASSGAGDTQYF
15 | TRBJ1-5 | - | TRBV19 | - | TGTGCCAGTAGTCGCAGGGAAAGCCTAGATCAGCCCCAGCATTTT | CASSRRESLDQPQHF
20 | TRBJ2-7 | many | TRBV7-6 | - | TGTGCCAGCAGCACAACCTCCCCCACTCGGACGGCAGAAACGTTCTACGAGCAGTACTTC | CASSTTSPTRTAETFYEQYF
14 | TRBJ1-5 | - | TRBV20-1 | - | TGCAGTGCTAGAGAGCGGGATAGCAATCAGCCCCAGCATTTT | CSARERDSNQPQHF
15 | TRBJ1-1 | - | TRBV11-1 | TRBD1 | TGTGCCAGCAGCTTACCGGACAGGGGGGGGACTGAAGCTTTCTTT | CASSLPDRGGTEAFF
10 | TRBJ2-7 | few | TRBV19 | - | TGTGCCAGTAGTAGGTCGAAGCAGTACTTC | CASSRSKQYF
15 | TRBJ1-1 | - | TRBV28 | - | TGTGCCAGCAGTTTAGAGGAGTTTAAGAACACTGAAGCTTTCTTT | CASSLEEFKNTEAFF
15 | TRBJ1-2 | few | TRBV6-2/TRBV6-3 | TRBD1 | TGTGCCAGCAGCCAAGGGCTCCCCGGGACAGGGGTCTACACCTTC | CASSQGLPGTGVYTF
15 | TRBJ2-1 | - | TRBV5-4 | TRBD2 | TGTGCCAGCAGCTTGGAACTAGCGGGGGGGCATGAGCAGTTCTTC | CASSLELAGGHEQFF
19 | TRBJ1-1 | - | TRBV7-9 | - | TGTGCCAGCAGCTTAGAACAGGGCGCGTTGTTATTGAAGAACACTGAAGCTTTCTTT | CASSLEQGALLLKNTEAFF
17 | TRBJ1-2 | - | TRBV20-1 | - | TGCAGTGCTAGAGATCAAAGGGGGAGGCTCGGTGACTATGGCTACACCTTC | CSARDQRGRLGDYGYTF
14 | TRBJ1-1 | many | TRBV7-6 | TRBD1 | TGTGCCAGCAGCTCCGGACAGGGGAGCACTGAAGCTTTCTTT | CASSSGQGSTEAFF
14 | TRBJ2-7 | many | TRBV6-5 | TRBD1 | TGTGCCAGCAGCCCCCGGGACAGGGAGTACGAGCAGTACTTC | CASSPRDREYEQYF
15 | TRBJ2-1 | - | TRBV10-3 | TRBD2 | TGTGCCATCACTCAGACTAGCGGGGGATCGTATGAGCAGTTCTTC | CAITQTSGGSYEQFF
15 | TRBJ2-5 | - | TRBV20-1 | - | TGCAGTGCAAACCCGGACATCGAACGAACGGAGACCCAGTACTTC | CSANPDIERTETQYF
15 | TRBJ2-3 | many | TRBV7-6 | - | TGTGCCAGCAGCCGACTCACGGGCCCCACAGATACGCAGTATTTT | CASSRLTGPTDTQYF
17 | TRBJ2-1 | - | TRBV7-4 | - | TGTGCCAGCAGCTTAGCAGGGGGACGTTTCGTCGGCAATGAGCAGTTCTTC | CASSLAGGRFVGNEQFF
12 | TRBJ1-2 | many | TRBV12-3/TRBV12-4 | - | TGTGCCAGCAGTTTAGCCTCTTATGGCTACACCTTC | CASSLASYGYTF
17 | TRBJ1-4 | few | TRBV2 | - | TGTGCCAGCAGTGGGCGCGGACAGACAACAACTAATGAAAAACTGTTTTTT | CASSGRGQTTTNEKLFF
14 | TRBJ2-1 | - | TRBV9 | - | TGTGCCAGCAGCGTGAAGGACAGTCCCAATGAGCAGTTCTTC | CASSVKDSPNEQFF
21 | TRBJ2-2 | many | TRBV7-6 | TRBD1 | TGTGCCAGCAGCTTAGTCCCTCCTGACAGGGGAGGAATGGGTTACACCGGGGAGCTGTTTTTT | CASSLVPPDRGGMGYTGELFF
16 | TRBJ2-3 | - | TRBV7-3 | - | TGTGCCAGCAGAAAAGGGCCGACAGACGGAACAGATACGCAGTATTTT | CASRKGPTDGTDTQYF
16 | TRBJ2-6 | few | TRBV7-9 | - | TGTGCCAGCAGCTTAGCGCTCCGGGCTGGGGCCAACGTCCTGACTTTC | CASSLALRAGANVLTF
17 | TRBJ2-3 | many | TRBV7-9 | - | TGTGCCAGCAGCCGCGCGGGACTTCGAATTAGCACAGATACGCAGTATTTT | CASSRAGLRISTDTQYF
12 | TRBJ1-1 | - | TRBV9 | - | TGTGCCAGCAGTATGGGGAACTCGGAAGCTTTCTTT | CASSMGNSEAFF